These 2 T cell receptor beta chains were all obtained from the same sample, sequenced in a study of cytomegalovirus exposure and HLA in healthy donors. Generated by immunoSEQ multiplex PCR, the TCRdb table keeps only in-frame clones and is missing some. This sample has 95,000 to 150,000 clones, with around 96% found just once. Sequencing was carried out using PBMCs. These receptors were collected from a young man in good health and CMV-seronegative.

The chain couples TRBV7-8 to TRBJ1-2, with D perhaps matching TRBD1 (6 bases). The CDR3 is 15 residues long. Trimming cost V 2 bases and J 3 bases, with 13 bases left between them. CDR1 and CDR2 from the germline V gene are SGHVS and FQNEAQ. As DNA, the CDR3 is TGTGCCAGCAGCTTACTGGCAGGGGTTGACTATGGCTACACCTTC. Translated, it gives CASSLLAGVDYGYTF.

This chain uses TRBV7-2 with TRBJ2-1; D possibly corresponds to TRBD2 (6 bases). The V and J ends lost 5 bases and 8 bases respectively, with 22 bases between them. The length of the CDR3 is 16 residues. Germline CDR1 SGHTA, CDR2 FQGNSA. The CDR3 loop reads CASSRPVDYPGDEQFF. In DNA form, the CDR3 reads TGTGCCAGCAGCCGACCGGTAGACTACCCGGGGGATGAGCAGTTCTTC.